This TCR beta chain was recorded in a study of blood T cell repertoires in COVID-19. In the study overall: Acute and convalescent COVID-19 samples came from the United States, Italy and Spain.

The CDR3 totals 14 residues. V lost 6 bases to trimming and J lost 5 bases, with 17 bases between them. Germline V gene data show CDR1 as SGHRS and CDR2 as YFSETQ. In the study's own analysis: Amplifying reference gene primers gave estimates of nucleated cell counts. Here immunoSEQ multiplex PCR was the method, and the copy in TCRdb shows in-frame clones only, minus some. That table is the source of V, J and clone size, and D and trimming were worked out from the DNA. The sample records roughly 25,000 clones, 75% to 85% being singletons. The source is a woman in her 70s with COVID-19, enrolled during active disease. The sample taken for sequencing was peripheral blood. J is TRBJ1-2 and V is TRBV5-1; D perhaps matches TRBD1 (5 bases). The CDR3 here is CASKRGQELYGYTF. The CDR3 bases are TGCGCCAGCAAAAGGGGCCAGGAATTATATGGCTACACCTTC.